This T cell receptor beta chain appears in the sequencing data of a study of early T cells in non-severe SARS-CoV-2 infection. The CDR3 contains 13 residues. Germline CDR1 and CDR2: DFQATT and SNEGSKA (reference sequence). Trimming took 4 bases from V and 4 from J, leaving 13 bases between them. Ten or more counts support this clonotype. Antigen unknown. Broader study findings: Lookups in VDJdb leaned toward anti-spike CD8 responses and missed private and CD4 specificities.

The TCR library protocol attached unique molecular identifiers to the individual cDNA molecules. TCRdb recomputed calls from the 5' RACE reads with MiXCR, one row per CDR3 protein. The sample yields about 45,000 distinct CDR3 sequences, 11% seen once. This clonotype was sampled from an adult who was a healthcare worker with PCR-confirmed SARS-CoV-2 infection or an uninfected control (not recorded which). The chain links TRBV20-1 to TRBJ1-1; the D is unclear. The sequencing input was whole blood. The CDR3 DNA sequence: TGCAGTGCTACTTTTCGCGGGGTCACTGAAGCTTTCTTT. Its translation: CSATFRGVTEAFF.